This T cell receptor (beta chain) was profiled in a study of blood T cells in healthy people across ages. This clonotype occurred a few times. Its antigen is as yet unknown. Sample-barcoded 5' priming and a J-beta primer mix drove a second PCR of roughly 6 to 12 cycles. A tag from a template-switch adaptor with 12 random nucleotides marked each cDNA molecule. One entry per CDR3 protein, called by TCRdb with MiXCR from the 5' RACE reads. The sample contains more than 650,000 distinct CDR3 sequences, about a fifth of which appear only once. Study results and caveats: The diversity estimates, figures obtained from one million T cells, were considered underestimates. TCR beta diversity per million T cells fell roughly linearly with age.

The CDR3 length is 17 residues. V was clipped by 3 bases and J by 7 bases, with 22 bases between them. Germline CDR1 and CDR2: SGDLS and YYNGEE. V is TRBV9 and J is TRBJ2-2, with TRBD1 as a possible D gene (8 bases). The sequenced sample was blood. This receptor was taken from an older man in good health. In DNA, the CDR3 is TGTGCCAGCAGCGAGGTGGGAGGGACAGGTCTAGACGGGGAGCTGTTTTTT. Protein product: CASSEVGGTGLDGELFF.